This paragraph covers one T cell receptor beta chain sequence. It lacks a known antigen. No quality values exist for individual bases; no much larger clone is one base distant. The immunoSEQ Assay, a bias-controlled multiplex PCR, was used to amplify TCRbeta CDR3 regions from genomic DNA. Processing in the source paper ran as follows. The number of nucleated cells in each sample was estimated from the amplification of reference gene primers within the assay. Sequence reads were collapsed and filtered to measure the absolute abundance of every unique TCRbeta CDR3 rearrangement. For each sample, productive Simpson clonality was calculated as the square root of Simpson's diversity index across productive rearrangements. TCRdb took over this immuneACCESS table, retaining in-frame rearrangements with V and J assigned. Such tables are incomplete; in checked studies, under half of the missing clones stem from an unresolved V gene, and the remainder is unexplained. That table is the source of V, J and clone size, and D and trimming were worked out from the DNA. The sample profile shows 95,000 to 110,000 clones; around 90% of them were found once. The ten largest account for around 6% of the sample.

The sample originates from a study of blood T cell repertoires in COVID-19 (dated by TCRdb to the early 2020s). With respect to the entire study: Samples covering the acute and convalescent phases of COVID-19 were provided by collaborators in the United States, Italy and Spain. HLA class I and class II types, where available, came from metadata supplied by the sample provider rather than from assay-based typing. The prospective study material was composed of cDNA or gDNA derived from T cells, B-cell-depleted T cells, or PBMCs. Subjects who had been exposed to COVID-19, were actively infected with it, or had recovered from it provided the deeply sampled blood TCRbeta repertoires that made up the dataset. Nearly every sample came with metadata listing a de-identified subject ID, COVID-19 status, age in years and sex. The repertoires were released in a freely available public database meant as a resource for research on the immune response to SARS-CoV-2. The samples were drawn from the first 160 participants of the ongoing ImmuneRACE study and from 1,200 or so subjects provided by 6 global collaborators. The paper as a whole reports these results and caveats: Clinical and demographic metadata were provided uncurated, with the amount varying by source and participant.

Collaborating institutions collected whole blood in K2EDTA tubes following their own protocols. For TCRbeta analysis, collaborators shipped samples as frozen whole blood, isolated PBMCs, or DNA extracted from either of those sample types. The CDR3 runs 15 residues from the cysteine to the phenylalanine. The only DNA kept is the CDR3, 45 bases in frame from the first base. The germline V gene provides CDR1 MNHNS and CDR2 SASEGT. Trimming costs V 1 base and J 2 bases, and their ends lie 12 bases apart. The source is a human donor in a cohort sampled during active COVID-19. The specimen sequenced was peripheral blood. The chain uses TRBV6-1 and TRBJ2-7; the D region possibly corresponds to TRBD1 (5 bases align). The DNA sequence is TGTGCCAGCAGTGAAGGTTGGGGCATTACCTACGAGCAGTACTTC. Translation gives CASSEGWGITYEQYF.